These T cell receptor beta chains were read from a single sample in a study of blood T cells in healthy people across ages. TCRdb fed the 5' RACE reads into MiXCR, producing one record per CDR3 protein. The repertoire holds just over 800,000 distinct CDR3 sequences, with approximately 59% as singletons. Sequencing used blood. These receptors were obtained from a young man in good health. CDR3s include the opening cysteine and the closing phenylalanine or tryptophan. D genes are given only for firm matches. The size of a clone is reported for some rows only, either as once, few or many, or as a class for expanded clones.

TRBV27,few,TRBJ1-2,NA,CASSLGQGGWGYTF,TGTGCCAGCAGTTTGGGGCAGGGAGGATGGGGCTACACCTTC
TRBV28,NA,TRBJ1-6,NA,CATKLSALHF,TGTGCCACCAAACTTTCGGCCCTCCACTTT
TRBV7-9,NA,TRBJ1-1,NA,CASSRLGEPQAFF,TGTGCCAGCAGCCGACTGGGTGAACCCCAAGCTTTCTTT
TRBV5-1,NA,TRBJ1-3,NA,CASSPQVSGNTIYF,TGCGCCAGCAGTCCACAAGTCTCTGGAAACACCATATATTTT
TRBV5-1,NA,TRBJ2-1,NA,CASSLEAGDEQFF,TGCGCCAGCAGCTTGGAGGCCGGTGATGAGCAGTTCTTC
TRBV6-6,NA,TRBJ2-5,TRBD2,CASSRSGLASPETQYF,TGTGCCAGCAGTAGATCGGGACTAGCGTCTCCAGAGACCCAGTACTTC
TRBV13,few,TRBJ2-3,TRBD1,CASSLGLIRGQGEADTQYF,TGTGCCAGCAGCTTAGGCCTTATCCGAGGACAGGGGGAGGCAGATACGCAGTATTTT
TRBV28,once,TRBJ2-7,NA,CASSPRSTRGSSEQYF,TGTGCCAGCAGCCCTCGCTCCACCCGAGGCAGTAGCGAGCAGTACTTC
TRBV9,NA,TRBJ2-2,TRBD1,CASSPPGQGRTGELFF,TGTGCCAGCAGCCCGCCGGGACAGGGAAGAACCGGGGAGCTGTTTTTT
TRBV28,NA,TRBJ2-3,NA,CASSSPPGQLTDTQYF,TGTGCCAGCAGTTCTCCTCCAGGGCAGCTCACAGATACGCAGTATTTT
TRBV10-3,NA,TRBJ2-3,NA,CAINRGRTDTQYF,TGTGCCATCAACCGGGGGCGAACAGATACGCAGTATTTT
TRBV10-3,NA,TRBJ1-6,TRBD1,CAISEQGAREPLHF,TGTGCCATCAGTGAACAGGGGGCGCGGGAACCCCTCCACTTT
TRBV9,NA,TRBJ2-3,TRBD1,CASSVKGASTDTQYF,TGTGCCAGCAGCGTAAAGGGGGCTAGCACAGATACGCAGTATTTT
TRBV28,NA,TRBJ1-2,NA,CASRLGSSNSHYGYTF,TGTGCCAGCAGACTGGGGTCTAGTAACTCCCACTATGGCTACACCTTC
TRBV15,NA,TRBJ2-5,NA,CATSTAGPSQETQYF,TGTGCCACCAGCACCGCAGGGCCCTCGCAAGAGACCCAGTACTTC
TRBV6-5,NA,TRBJ2-3,NA,CASSIRGDTQYF,TGTGCCAGCAGTATTCGGGGAGATACGCAGTATTTT
TRBV4-3,NA,TRBJ2-7,NA,CASSQDRDTRIYEQYF,TGCGCCAGCAGCCAAGATCGGGACACACGAATCTACGAGCAGTACTTC
TRBV4-1,few,TRBJ2-6,NA,CASSQETPEVGANVLTF,TGCGCCAGCAGCCAAGAAACACCTGAGGTCGGGGCCAACGTCCTGACTTTC
TRBV20-1,NA,TRBJ1-2,TRBD1,CSTPGQGAGYTF,TGCAGTACCCCGGGACAGGGGGCTGGCTACACCTTC
TRBV27,NA,TRBJ2-3,TRBD1,CASSLRDRGTDTRYF,TGTGCCAGCAGTTTAAGGGACAGGGGCACAGATACGCGGTATTTT
TRBV7-2,NA,TRBJ2-1,NA,CASSLAVTANEQFF,TGTGCCAGCAGCTTAGCTGTTACAGCCAATGAGCAGTTCTTC
TRBV20-1,NA,TRBJ2-3,NA,CSAPDLKDIDTQYF,TGCAGTGCTCCGGACTTAAAGGATATAGATACGCAGTATTTT
TRBV2,NA,TRBJ2-7,NA,CASSEIATNAGYEQYF,TGTGCCAGCAGTGAAATCGCGACGAACGCGGGCTACGAGCAGTACTTC
TRBV27,few,TRBJ1-2,NA,CASRQGATYGYTF,TGTGCCAGCAGGCAAGGGGCCACCTATGGCTACACCTTC
TRBV7-8,NA,TRBJ2-1,NA,CASSLSRAPIFNEQFF,TGTGCCAGCAGCTTAAGCAGGGCCCCAATCTTCAATGAGCAGTTCTTC
TRBV7-9,few,TRBJ2-3,TRBD2,CASSPSPRLAGKMDTQYF,TGTGCCAGCAGCCCCAGCCCCCGACTAGCGGGGAAAATGGATACGCAGTATTTT
TRBV25-1,NA,TRBJ2-6,NA,CASSELNREAGANVLTF,TGTGCCAGCAGTGAATTAAACAGGGAGGCCGGGGCCAACGTCCTGACTTTC
TRBV10-2,once,TRBJ1-5,NA,CAGAAEGNQPQHF,TGCGCCGGGGCAGCCGAGGGCAATCAGCCCCAGCATTTT
TRBV19,NA,TRBJ2-1,NA,CASSYHVTSCEQFF,TGTGCCAGTAGTTACCACGTGACTAGTTGTGAGCAGTTCTTC
TRBV3-1,NA,TRBJ2-1,NA,CASSPSLRPGDEQFF,TGTGCCAGCAGCCCGAGCCTCCGCCCGGGAGATGAGCAGTTCTTC
TRBV5-1,NA,TRBJ1-1,NA,CASSSGGGTWGTEAFF,TGCGCCAGCAGCTCGGGTGGGGGAACGTGGGGCACTGAAGCTTTCTTT
TRBV7-9,NA,TRBJ2-3,TRBD2,CASSLPSGDLTDTQYF,TGTGCCAGCAGCTTGCCTAGCGGGGACCTCACAGATACGCAGTATTTT
TRBV28,few,TRBJ2-7,TRBD2,CAILAGGYNEQYF,TGTGCCATCCTAGCGGGGGGGTATAACGAGCAGTACTTC
TRBV6-5,NA,TRBJ2-7,TRBD1,CASSYIRDRHSYEQYF,TGTGCCAGCAGTTACATCCGGGACAGACACAGTTACGAGCAGTACTTC
TRBV10-3,few,TRBJ2-6,TRBD1,CAISIIGQGASGANVLTF,TGTGCCATCAGCATAATAGGACAGGGTGCCTCTGGGGCCAACGTCCTGACTTTC
TRBV20-1,NA,TRBJ1-1,TRBD1,CSAFMTGRNTEAFF,TGCAGTGCATTCATGACAGGGCGAAACACTGAAGCTTTCTTT
TRBV20-1,NA,TRBJ2-7,TRBD2,CSARLAGAPYEQYF,TGCAGTGCTAGACTAGCGGGAGCCCCCTACGAGCAGTACTTC
TRBV12-3/TRBV12-4,NA,TRBJ2-7,TRBD1,CASSLVVYRGTQGEQYF,TGTGCCAGCAGTTTGGTCGTATACAGGGGAACTCAGGGCGAGCAGTACTTC
TRBV28,NA,TRBJ2-1,TRBD2,CASTSGGAIDSYNEQFF,TGTGCCAGCACTAGCGGGGGGGCTATAGATTCCTACAATGAGCAGTTCTTC
TRBV28,few,TRBJ2-7,TRBD2,CASESGGYEQYF,TGTGCCAGCGAAAGCGGGGGCTACGAGCAGTACTTC
TRBV21-1,NA,TRBJ2-7,NA,CASSKVRGYEQYF,TGTGCCAGCAGCAAAGTTAGGGGCTACGAGCAGTACTTC
TRBV7-2,NA,TRBJ2-5,TRBD2,CASRLAGGLETQYF,TGTGCCAGCAGACTAGCGGGGGGGCTTGAGACCCAGTACTTC
TRBV4-3,NA,TRBJ2-1,TRBD2,CASSQDLGAGLAGASYNEQFF,TGCGCCAGCAGCCAAGATCTCGGCGCGGGACTAGCGGGGGCCTCCTACAATGAGCAGTTCTTC